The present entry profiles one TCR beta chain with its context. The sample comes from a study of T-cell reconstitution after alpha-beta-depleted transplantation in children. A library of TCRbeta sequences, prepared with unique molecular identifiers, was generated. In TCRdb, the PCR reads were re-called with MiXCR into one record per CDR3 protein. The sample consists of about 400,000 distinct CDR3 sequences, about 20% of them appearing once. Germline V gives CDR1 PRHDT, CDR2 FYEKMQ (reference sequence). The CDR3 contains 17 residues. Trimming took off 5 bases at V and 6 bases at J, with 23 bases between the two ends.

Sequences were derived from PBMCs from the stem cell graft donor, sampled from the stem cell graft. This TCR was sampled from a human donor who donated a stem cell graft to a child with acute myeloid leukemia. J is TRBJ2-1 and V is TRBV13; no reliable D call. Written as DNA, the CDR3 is TGTGCCAGCAGCCAGGCGCCGGGTCACTCAAGGCTCAATGAGCAGTTCTTC. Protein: CASSQAPGHSRLNEQFF.